This T cell receptor (beta chain) came from a study of T cell repertoires in cytomegalovirus infection (dated by TCRdb to about 2019). Background for the entire study: Donor HLA type was relevant to the analysis, because carriage of CMV infection together with the matching HLA type was indicated by public TCR beta signatures. Findings and caveats that apply to the study as a whole: In the ex vivo response, HLA-C-restricted CMV-specific TCR beta clonotypes were dominant, and in two of eight donors the single most frequent clonotype came from this HLA-C-restricted group. In both this cohort and an independent cohort of 352 donors, the cumulative frequency of public TCR beta family members distinguished carriers of CMV infection plus the relevant HLA type.

The cysteine opens and the phenylalanine closes a CDR3 of 15 amino acids. Of all the DNA, just the CDR3 is kept, 45 bases in frame from base 1. V is cut back by 3 bases and J by 6 bases, with 6 bases in the junction unmatched. From a lookup of the germline V gene, CDR1 and CDR2 are SGHVS and FQNEAQ. In the case of this clonotype: Its antigen is currently not known. No quality values exist for individual bases; no much larger clone is one base distant.

TCRdb shows the sequencer as Illumina HiSeq 1500. TCRdb trimmed public reads at Q25 via fastp, called clones via MiXCR and kept in-frame beta chains. All rows with the same CDR3 protein become a single entry with the most common DNA and genes. The sample has 150,000 to 200,000 distinct CDR3 sequences on record, approximately 18% of them singletons. The top ten hold about 25% of the sample. Sequenced: CD8+ T cells from PBMCs. The sequence came from a human donor in good health (CMV status not recorded). Some clones in this sample may be carry-over from other donors' samples. The sequence is built from TRBV7-8 and TRBJ2-2; 8 of the junction bases match TRBD1. CDR3 loop: CASSFQQGGPGELFF. The DNA sequence is given as TGTGCCAGCAGCTTCCAACAGGGGGGTCCCGGGGAGCTGTTTTTT.